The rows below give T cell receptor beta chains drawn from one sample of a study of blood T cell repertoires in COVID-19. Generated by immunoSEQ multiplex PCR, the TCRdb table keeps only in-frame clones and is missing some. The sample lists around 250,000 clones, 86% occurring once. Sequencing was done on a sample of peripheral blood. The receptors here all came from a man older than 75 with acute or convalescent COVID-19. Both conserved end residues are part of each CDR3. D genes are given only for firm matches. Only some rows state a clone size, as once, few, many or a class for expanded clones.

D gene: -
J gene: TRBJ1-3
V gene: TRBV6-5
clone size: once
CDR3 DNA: TGTGCCAGCAGGGACAGAGACTCTGGAAACACCATATATTTT
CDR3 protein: CASRDRDSGNTIYF

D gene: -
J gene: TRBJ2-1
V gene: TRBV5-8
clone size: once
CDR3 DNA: TGTGCCAGCAGCCCTTCTAGCGTATGGGGTTACAATGAGCAGTTCTTC
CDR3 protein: CASSPSSVWGYNEQFF

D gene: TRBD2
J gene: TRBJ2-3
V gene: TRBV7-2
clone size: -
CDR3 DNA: TGTGCCAGCAGCTTAGTCGGCGGGGGAGGCACAGATACGCAGTATTTT
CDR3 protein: CASSLVGGGGTDTQYF

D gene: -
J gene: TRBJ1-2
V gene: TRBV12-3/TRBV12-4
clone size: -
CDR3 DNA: TGTGCCAGCAGCAGTACCCGCGGCTACACCTTC
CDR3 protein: CASSSTRGYTF

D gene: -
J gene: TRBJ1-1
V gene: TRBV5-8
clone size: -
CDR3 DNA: TGTGCCAGCAGCTTTCCTCCCCCGAACACTGAAGCTTTCTTT
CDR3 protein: CASSFPPPNTEAFF

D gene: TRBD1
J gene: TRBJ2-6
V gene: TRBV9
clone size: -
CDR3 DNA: TGTGCCAGCAGCGTTAGGGACAGGGGCTCGGCTGGGGCCAACGTCCTGACTTTC
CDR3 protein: CASSVRDRGSAGANVLTF

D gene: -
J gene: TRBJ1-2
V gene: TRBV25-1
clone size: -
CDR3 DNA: TGTGCCAGCAGTCTCGGGGGGGGCTATGGCTACACCTTC
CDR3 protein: CASSLGGGYGYTF

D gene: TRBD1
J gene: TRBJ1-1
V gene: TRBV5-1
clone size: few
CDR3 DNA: TGCGCCAGCAGCTCACAGGGGGCGCAAACTGAAGCTTTCTTT
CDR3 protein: CASSSQGAQTEAFF

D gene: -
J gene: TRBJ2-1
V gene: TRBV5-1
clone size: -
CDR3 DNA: TGCGCCAGCACGGGACTCAGCTACAATGAGCAGTTCTTC
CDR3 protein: CASTGLSYNEQFF

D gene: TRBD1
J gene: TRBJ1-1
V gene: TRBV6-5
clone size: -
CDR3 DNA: TGTGCCAGCAGTCCTGGGGGGACAGGGAGGAGTGAAGCTTTCTTT
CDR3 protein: CASSPGGTGRSEAFF

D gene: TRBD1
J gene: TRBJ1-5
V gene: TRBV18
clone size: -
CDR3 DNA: TGTGCCAGCTCACCAAGGACAGGGGGCGCGGGCAATCAGCCCCAGCATTTT
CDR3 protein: CASSPRTGGAGNQPQHF

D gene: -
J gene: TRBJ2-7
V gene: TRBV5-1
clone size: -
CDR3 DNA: TGCGCCAGCAGCCCATCCCAGGGGGGCGAGCAGTACTTC
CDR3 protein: CASSPSQGGEQYF

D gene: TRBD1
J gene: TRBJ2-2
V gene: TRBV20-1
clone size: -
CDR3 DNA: TGCAGTGCTAGTAGACAGGGGACCGGGGAGCTGTTTTTT
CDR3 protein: CSASRQGTGELFF

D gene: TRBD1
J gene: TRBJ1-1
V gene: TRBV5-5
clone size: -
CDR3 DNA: TGTGCCAGCAGCGGGGGGACAGGTGCGAACACTGAAGCTTTCTTT
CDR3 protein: CASSGGTGANTEAFF

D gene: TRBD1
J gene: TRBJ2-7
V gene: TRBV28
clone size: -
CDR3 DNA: TGTGCCAGCACCTTAGGGGGCAGGGTCCCCTACGAGCAGTACTTC
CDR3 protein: CASTLGGRVPYEQYF

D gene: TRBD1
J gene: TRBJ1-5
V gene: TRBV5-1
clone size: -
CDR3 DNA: TGCGCCAGCAGTTGGACAGGGGGGAATCAGCCCCAGCATTTT
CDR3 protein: CASSWTGGNQPQHF

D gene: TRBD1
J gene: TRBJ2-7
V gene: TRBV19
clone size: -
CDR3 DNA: TGTGCCAGTAGTATTATCCCGGGACAGCCCTACGAGCAGTACTTC
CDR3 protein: CASSIIPGQPYEQYF

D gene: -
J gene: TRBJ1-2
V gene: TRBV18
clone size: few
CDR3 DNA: TGTGCCAGCTCACCCGACAGATATGGCTACACCTTC
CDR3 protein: CASSPDRYGYTF

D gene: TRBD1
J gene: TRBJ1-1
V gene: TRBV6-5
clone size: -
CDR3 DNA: TGTGCCAGCAGTTCGACAGGGTTCATGAACACTGAAGCTTTCTTT
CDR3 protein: CASSSTGFMNTEAFF

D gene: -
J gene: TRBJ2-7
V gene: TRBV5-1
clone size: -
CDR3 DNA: TGCGCCAGCAGCTTGGCCGAGGGCGAAAGGAGCTACGAGCAGTACTTC
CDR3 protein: CASSLAEGERSYEQYF